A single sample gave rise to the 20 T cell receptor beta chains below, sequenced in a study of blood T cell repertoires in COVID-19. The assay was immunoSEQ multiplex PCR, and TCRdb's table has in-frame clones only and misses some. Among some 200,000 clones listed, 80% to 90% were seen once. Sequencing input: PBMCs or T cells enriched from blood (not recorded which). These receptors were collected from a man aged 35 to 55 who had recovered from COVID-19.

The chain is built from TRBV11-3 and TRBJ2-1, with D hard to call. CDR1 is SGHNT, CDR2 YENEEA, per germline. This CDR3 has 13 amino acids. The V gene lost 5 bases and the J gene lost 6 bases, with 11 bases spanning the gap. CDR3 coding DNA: TGTGCCAGCAGCCCTCAGCTAGGCAATGAGCAGTTCTTC. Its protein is CASSPQLGNEQFF. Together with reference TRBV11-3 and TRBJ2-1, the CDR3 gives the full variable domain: EAGVVQSPRYKIIEKKQPVAFWCNPISGHNTLYWYLQNLGQGPELLIRYENEEAVDDSQLPKDRFSAERLKGVDSTLKIQPAELGDSAVYLCASSPQLGNEQFFGPGTRLTVL.

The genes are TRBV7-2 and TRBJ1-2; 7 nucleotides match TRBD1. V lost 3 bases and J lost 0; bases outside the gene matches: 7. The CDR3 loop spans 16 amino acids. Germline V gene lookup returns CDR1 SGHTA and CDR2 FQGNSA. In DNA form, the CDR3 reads TGTGCCAGCAGCTTCCGGACAGGTCGAACTAACTATGGCTACACCTTC. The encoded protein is CASSFRTGRTNYGYTF.

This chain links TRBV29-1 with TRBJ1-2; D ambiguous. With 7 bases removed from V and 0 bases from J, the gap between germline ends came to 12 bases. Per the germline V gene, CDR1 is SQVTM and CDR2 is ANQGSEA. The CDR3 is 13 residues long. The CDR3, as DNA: TGCAGCGCCGGGTCTCAAGCTAACTATGGCTACACCTTC. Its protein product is CSAGSQANYGYTF.

CDR3 nucleotides: TGTGCCAGCAGCTTGGCCGAAGGTAGCGGGAGATACACCGGGGAGCTGTTTTTT. It specifies CASSLAEGSGRYTGELFF. The V gene is TRBV5-6, the J gene TRBJ2-2; TRBD2 agrees at 9 bases. After removal of 0 bases from V and 3 bases from J, the junction contained 9 bases not matched to a gene. The CDR3 is made up of 18 amino acids. Germline V gene sequence: CDR1 SGHDT, CDR2 YYEEEE.

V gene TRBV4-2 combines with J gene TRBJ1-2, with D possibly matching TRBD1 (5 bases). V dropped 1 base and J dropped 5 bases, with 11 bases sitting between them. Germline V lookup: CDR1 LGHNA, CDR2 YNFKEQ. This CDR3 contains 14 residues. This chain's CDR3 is CASSQGTIGYGYTF. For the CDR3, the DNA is TGTGCCAGCAGCCAAGGGACAATCGGTTATGGCTACACCTTC.

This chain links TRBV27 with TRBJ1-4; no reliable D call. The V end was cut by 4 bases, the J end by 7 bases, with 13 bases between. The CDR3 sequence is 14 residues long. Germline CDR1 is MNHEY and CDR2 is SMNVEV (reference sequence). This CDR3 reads CASSSVAGLEKLFF. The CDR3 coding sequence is TGTGCCAGCAGTTCGGTGGCAGGACTTGAAAAACTGTTTTTT.

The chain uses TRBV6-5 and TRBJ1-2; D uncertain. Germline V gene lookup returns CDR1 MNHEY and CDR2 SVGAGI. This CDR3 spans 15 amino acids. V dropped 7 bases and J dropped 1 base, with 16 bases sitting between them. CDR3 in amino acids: CASNSGGRINYGYTF. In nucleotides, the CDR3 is TGTGCCAGCAATTCCGGAGGACGGATTAACTATGGCTACACCTTC.

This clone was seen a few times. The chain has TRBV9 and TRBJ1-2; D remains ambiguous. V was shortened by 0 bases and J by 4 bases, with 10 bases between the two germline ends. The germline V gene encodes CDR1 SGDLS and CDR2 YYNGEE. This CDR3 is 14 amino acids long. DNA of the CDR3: TGTGCCAGCAGCGTAGCCCAGCGGGGCTATGGCTACACCTTC. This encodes CASSVAQRGYGYTF.

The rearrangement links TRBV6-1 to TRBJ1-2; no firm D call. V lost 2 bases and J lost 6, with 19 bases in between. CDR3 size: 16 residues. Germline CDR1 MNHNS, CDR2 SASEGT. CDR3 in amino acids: CASSERVFGLKDGYTF. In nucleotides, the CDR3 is TGTGCCAGCAGTGAAAGGGTTTTCGGACTTAAAGATGGCTACACCTTC.

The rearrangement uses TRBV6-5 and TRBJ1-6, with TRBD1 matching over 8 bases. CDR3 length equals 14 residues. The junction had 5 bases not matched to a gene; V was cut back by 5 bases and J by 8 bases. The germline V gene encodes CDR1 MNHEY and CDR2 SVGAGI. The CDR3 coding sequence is TGTGCCAGCAGTAGCCGGGACAGGTATTCACCCCTCCACTTT. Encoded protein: CASSSRDRYSPLHF.

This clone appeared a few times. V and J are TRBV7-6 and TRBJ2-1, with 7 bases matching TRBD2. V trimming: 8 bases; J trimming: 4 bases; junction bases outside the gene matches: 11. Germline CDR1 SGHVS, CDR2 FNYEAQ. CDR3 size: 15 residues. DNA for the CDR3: TGTGCCAGCGCCAAGACTAGCTCCTCTTACAATGAGCAGTTCTTC. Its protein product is CASAKTSSSYNEQFF.

The CDR3 DNA reads as TGTGCCAGCAGCGTAGCGGTACTAGCGGGAGTAACCGAGCAGTACTTC. This sequence encodes CASSVAVLAGVTEQYF. The chain uses TRBV9 and TRBJ2-7, with 11 bases matching TRBD2. J was trimmed by 6 bases and V by 0 bases; bases with no gene match: 8. Germline V gene lookup returns CDR1 SGDLS and CDR2 YYNGEE. CDR3 length: 16 residues.

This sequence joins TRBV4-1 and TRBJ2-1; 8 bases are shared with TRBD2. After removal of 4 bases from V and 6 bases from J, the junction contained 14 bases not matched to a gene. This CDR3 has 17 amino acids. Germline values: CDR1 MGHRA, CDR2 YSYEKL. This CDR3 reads CASSRASSGSNSNEQFF. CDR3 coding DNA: TGCGCCAGCAGCCGGGCCTCAAGCGGGAGTAATAGCAATGAGCAGTTCTTC.

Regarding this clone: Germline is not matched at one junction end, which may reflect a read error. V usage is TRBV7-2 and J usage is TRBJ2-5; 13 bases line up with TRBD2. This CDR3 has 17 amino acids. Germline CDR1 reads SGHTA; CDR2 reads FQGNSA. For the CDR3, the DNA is TGTGCCAGCAGCCTTCTTCCGGGTTCCACTAGCGGGAGGGCCCGGGACTTC. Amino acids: CASSLLPGSTSGRARDF.

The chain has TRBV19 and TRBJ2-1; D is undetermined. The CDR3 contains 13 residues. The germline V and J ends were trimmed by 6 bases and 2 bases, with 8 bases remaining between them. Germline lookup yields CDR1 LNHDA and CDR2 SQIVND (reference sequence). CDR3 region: CASRAETYNEQFF. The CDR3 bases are TGTGCCAGTAGGGCGGAGACCTACAATGAGCAGTTCTTC.

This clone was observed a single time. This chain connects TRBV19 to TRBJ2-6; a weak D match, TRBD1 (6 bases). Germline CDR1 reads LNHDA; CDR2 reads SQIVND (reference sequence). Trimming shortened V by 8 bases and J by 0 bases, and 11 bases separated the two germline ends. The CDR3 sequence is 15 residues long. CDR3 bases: TGTGCCAGTTTAGGGGGATCCTCTGGGGCCAACGTCCTGACTTTC. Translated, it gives CASLGGSSGANVLTF.

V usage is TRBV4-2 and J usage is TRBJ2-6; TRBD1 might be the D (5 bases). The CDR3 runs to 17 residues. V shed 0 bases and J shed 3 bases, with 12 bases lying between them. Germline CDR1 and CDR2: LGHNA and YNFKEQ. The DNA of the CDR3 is TGTGCCAGCAGCCAAGATAAGGGGTTGGGTGGGGCCAACGTCCTGACTTTC. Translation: CASSQDKGLGGANVLTF.

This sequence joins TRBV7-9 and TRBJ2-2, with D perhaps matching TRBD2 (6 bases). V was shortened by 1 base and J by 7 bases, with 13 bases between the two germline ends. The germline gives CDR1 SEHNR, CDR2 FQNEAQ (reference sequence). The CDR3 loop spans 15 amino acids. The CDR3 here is CASSLGLESIGELFF. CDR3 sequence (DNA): TGTGCCAGCAGCTTAGGACTAGAGTCTATCGGGGAGCTGTTTTTT.

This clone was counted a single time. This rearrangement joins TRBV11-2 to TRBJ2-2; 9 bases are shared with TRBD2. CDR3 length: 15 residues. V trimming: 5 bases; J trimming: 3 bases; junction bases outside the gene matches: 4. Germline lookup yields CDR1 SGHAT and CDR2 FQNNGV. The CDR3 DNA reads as TGTGCCAGCAGCCTTAGCGGGGGAGACACCGGGGAGCTGTTTTTT. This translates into CASSLSGGDTGELFF.

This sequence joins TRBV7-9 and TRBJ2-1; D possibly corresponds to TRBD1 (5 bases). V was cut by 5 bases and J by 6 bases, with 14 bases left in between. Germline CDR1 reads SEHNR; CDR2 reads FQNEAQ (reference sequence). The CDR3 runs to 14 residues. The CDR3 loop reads CASSPSGNSNEQFF. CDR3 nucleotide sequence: TGTGCCAGCAGCCCGTCAGGGAATAGCAATGAGCAGTTCTTC.